Below, 30 T cell receptor beta chains from the same sample are listed, as sequenced in a study of blood T cell repertoires in COVID-19. Only in-frame clones appear in the TCRdb table, and some are missing; sequencing was by immunoSEQ multiplex PCR. The table has about 220,000 clones, 80% to 90% seen once; the top ten hold roughly 3%. Source material: PBMCs or T cells enriched from blood (not recorded which). Receptors were obtained from a woman aged 18-35 years in a cohort exposed to, infected with or recovered from COVID-19 (not recorded which).

The rearrangement uses TRBV28 and TRBJ1-2; TRBD1 is a possible D gene (5 bases). CDR3 length equals 13 residues. Germline V gives CDR1 MDHEN, CDR2 SYDVKM. Trimming removed 5 bases at V and 8 bases at J, with 15 bases between. This CDR3 reads CASSIQTVTGYTF. CDR3 coding DNA: TGTGCCAGCAGTATACAGACAGTCACGGGCTACACCTTC.

The chain employs TRBV28 and TRBJ2-1, with 12 bases that match TRBD2. Germline CDR1 reads MDHEN; CDR2 reads SYDVKM. J was trimmed by 10 bases and V by 2 bases; bases with no gene match: 6. The CDR3 spans 15 residues. The CDR3 spells CASSLPLAGGSEQFF. As DNA, the CDR3 is TGTGCCAGCAGTTTACCCCTAGCGGGAGGGAGCGAGCAGTTCTTC.

V usage is TRBV27 and J usage is TRBJ2-7, with D possibly TRBD2 on 6 matching bases. Trimming pared 6 bases from V and 1 base from J, leaving 19 bases between. The CDR3 covers 16 residues. The V gene's germline CDR1 is MNHEY and CDR2 SMNVEV (reference sequence). The CDR3 DNA reads TGTGCCAGCAGCCCAGGAGGGGTCAAGGGTTCCTACGAGCAGTACTTC. Translating it yields CASSPGGVKGSYEQYF.

This chain joins TRBV28 and TRBJ1-5, with 7 bases identical to TRBD1. Unmatched junction bases numbered 11, after V lost 5 bases and J lost 7 bases. The CDR3 extends over 15 amino acids. Germline V gives CDR1 MDHEN, CDR2 SYDVKM. In DNA, the CDR3 is TGTGCCAGCAGTCCACCTCGACAGGGATTGCAGCCCCAGCATTTT. Amino acid sequence: CASSPPRQGLQPQHF.

The chain recombines TRBV5-1 with TRBJ1-5, with D tentatively TRBD1 (6 bases). The CDR3 is 14 amino acids. The ends were cut back, 0 bases at V and 2 bases at J, with 6 bases in the middle. CDR1 is SGHRS and CDR2 is YFSETQ in the germline V gene. The CDR3 DNA reads TGCGCCAGCAGCTTGGCAGGGGGCAATCAGCCCCAGCATTTT. It codes for CASSLAGGNQPQHF.

The chain has TRBV4-1 and TRBJ1-2; 10 bases align to TRBD1. Trimming removed 3 bases from V and 3 bases from J; junction bases left unmatched: 16. Germline V gene lookup returns CDR1 MGHRA and CDR2 YSYEKL. The CDR3 extends over 19 amino acids. In DNA, the CDR3 is TGCGCCAGCAGCCACCTAATGACAGGGGGCAAGTCGCTGGACTATGGCTACACCTTC. This codes for CASSHLMTGGKSLDYGYTF.

The V gene is TRBV6-6, the J gene TRBJ2-7; D may be TRBD2 (6 bases). V lost 2 bases and J 4 bases, leaving 9 bases between the germline ends. The CDR3 runs to 13 residues. CDR1 is MNHNY, CDR2 SVGAGI, per germline (reference sequence). The CDR3 bases are TGTGCCAGCAGTTACGAGACTAGTTACGAGCAGTACTTC. It translates to CASSYETSYEQYF.

The chain couples TRBV5-8 to TRBJ1-1; D is unclear. Germline lookup yields CDR1 SGHTS and CDR2 YDEGEE. The V gene lost 0 bases and the J gene lost 0 bases, with 6 bases spanning the gap. The CDR3 extends over 14 amino acids. The DNA for the CDR3 is TGTGCCAGCAGCTTGGGGAGGGTGAACACTGAAGCTTTCTTT. This sequence encodes CASSLGRVNTEAFF.

The J gene is TRBJ1-5, the V gene TRBV2; 10 bases align to TRBD1. Germline values: CDR1 SNHLY, CDR2 FYNNEI. Trimming removed 5 bases from V and 5 bases from J; junction bases left unmatched: 3. The CDR3 length is 14 residues. The CDR3 reads CASSPTGGYQPQHF. The CDR3 nucleotides read TGTGCCAGCAGTCCGACAGGGGGCTATCAGCCCCAGCATTTT. Full variable domain (outside the CDR3, taken from reference TRBV2 and TRBJ1-5): EPEVTQTPSHQVTQMGQEVILRCVPISNHLYFYWYRQILGQKVEFLVSFYNNEISEKSEIFDDQFSVERPDGSNFTLKIRSTKLEDSAMYFCASSPTGGYQPQHFGDGTRLSIL.

The gene calls are TRBV11-2 and TRBJ2-7; 11 nucleotides match TRBD2. After removal of 7 bases from V and 2 bases from J, the junction contained 16 bases not matched to a gene. The CDR3 consists of 18 residues. From germline, CDR1 is SGHAT and CDR2 FQNNGV. The DNA for the CDR3 is TGTGCCAGCACCCTGGGGACACCTAGCGGGAGGACAACCTACGAGCAGTACTTC. Encoded protein: CASTLGTPSGRTTYEQYF.

V and J are TRBV9 and TRBJ2-3; 11 nucleotides match TRBD2. Germline V gives CDR1 SGDLS, CDR2 YYNGEE. Trimming removed 4 bases from V and 3 bases from J; junction bases left unmatched: 7. This CDR3 spans 16 amino acids. CDR3 DNA sequence: TGTGCCAGCAGCAAACTAGCGGGAGCGCCGACAGATACGCAGTATTTT. The encoded protein is CASSKLAGAPTDTQYF.

The rearrangement links TRBV7-2 to TRBJ1-1; D perhaps matches TRBD1 (5 bases). Germline V gene sequence: CDR1 SGHTA, CDR2 FQGNSA. CDR3 length: 17 amino acids. Trimming removed 0 bases from V and 3 bases from J, with 17 bases in between. The CDR3: CASSLAGRGSRHTEAFF. Here the CDR3 DNA reads TGTGCCAGCAGCTTAGCCGGGCGGGGGTCCCGGCACACTGAAGCTTTCTTT.

This clone was observed a handful of times. This chain connects TRBV10-2 to TRBJ2-2; D not resolved. Trimming left V 6 bases short and J 5 bases short, with 22 bases between. The CDR3 runs 17 residues. Per germline, CDR1 WSHSY and CDR2 SAAADI. In nucleotides, the CDR3 is TGCGCCAGCAGCCGAAAACAGCTTGCTGTTAAGACCGGGGAGCTGTTTTTT. It codes for CASSRKQLAVKTGELFF.

V is TRBV19 and J is TRBJ1-2; the match to TRBD1 covers 10 bases. The V gene end was trimmed by 0 bases and the J gene end by 8 bases; junction bases not matched to a gene: 9. CDR3 size: 16 residues. The germline V gene has CDR1 LNHDA and CDR2 SQIVND (reference sequence). In DNA, the CDR3 is TGTGCCAGTAGTATAGATTTCCGACAGGGGGCGCGAGGCTACACCTTC. It encodes CASSIDFRQGARGYTF.

This clone was counted between two and nine times. This chain connects TRBV4-1 to TRBJ2-7, with D possibly matching TRBD2 (5 bases). Between the trimmed V and J ends, which lost 1 base and 1 base, there was a span of 14 bases. CDR3 length: 16 amino acids. Germline values: CDR1 MGHRA, CDR2 YSYEKL. CDR3 coding DNA: TGCGCCAGCAGCCAAGGGGAGAGCGGATATTCCTACGAGCAGTACTTC. This encodes CASSQGESGYSYEQYF.

The V and J genes are TRBV4-1 and TRBJ2-7, with 8 bases matching TRBD1. Germline V gene data show CDR1 as MGHRA and CDR2 as YSYEKL. The CDR3 sequence is 16 residues long. With V trimmed by 0 bases and J by 2 bases, 6 bases remained unmatched. The CDR3 here is CASSQDRTGRAYEQYF. The CDR3, as DNA: TGCGCCAGCAGCCAAGACCGGACAGGGCGGGCCTACGAGCAGTACTTC.

The genes are TRBV7-9 and TRBJ2-1, with D perhaps TRBD2 (6 bases). This CDR3 is 14 amino acids long. The V end was cut by 4 bases, the J end by 4 bases, with 11 bases between. Germline assignment: CDR1 SEHNR and CDR2 FQNEAQ (reference sequence). The CDR3 is CASSYIGTYNEQFF. The CDR3 bases are TGTGCCAGCAGCTACATCGGGACTTACAATGAGCAGTTCTTC.

CDR3 bases: TGTGCCAGCAGTTCCTCAGACAGGGTTGGCGTCTACGAGCAGTACTTC. This translates into CASSSSDRVGVYEQYF. This chain links TRBV6-5 with TRBJ2-7, with 7 bases lining up with TRBD1. The CDR3 is 16 residues long. CDR1 and CDR2 from the germline V gene are MNHEY and SVGAGI. With 4 bases clipped from V and 3 bases from J, the junction kept 12 bases outside the gene matches.

A word on this clone: A much larger clone lies one base from this, so it may be a read error. The chain couples TRBV6-2 or TRBV6-3 to TRBJ1-5; 7 bases are shared with TRBD1. Germline lookup yields CDR1 MNHEY and CDR2 SVGEGT. J gave up 2 bases and V 4 bases, and 2 bases lay outside the gene matches. The CDR3 loop spans 14 amino acids. CDR3 in amino acids: CASSLGGGNQPQHF. CDR3 bases: TGTGCCAGCAGTTTAGGGGGCGGCAATCAGCCCCAGCATTTT.

Remarks on this clone: Different DNA sequences within this sample yield the same CDR3. The J gene is TRBJ2-2, the V gene TRBV9; D gene uncertain. Germline V lookup: CDR1 SGDLS, CDR2 YYNGEE. The CDR3 loop spans 13 amino acids. V dropped 0 bases and J dropped 4 bases, with 4 bases sitting between them. The CDR3 DNA reads as TGTGCCAGCAGCGTAGCCGGCACCGGGGAGCTGTTTTTT. This gives the protein CASSVAGTGELFF.

The chain carries TRBV5-4 and TRBJ2-7; 10 positions agree with TRBD2. CDR3 size: 15 residues. The J segment lost 2 bases and the V segment lost 3 bases, leaving 5 bases of the junction unmatched. Germline V gene data show CDR1 as SGHNT and CDR2 as YYREEE (reference sequence). CDR3 sequence reads: CASSSTSGSTYEQYF. The CDR3 DNA reads as TGTGCCAGCAGCTCGACTAGCGGGTCGACCTACGAGCAGTACTTC.

This clone has only one observation. This chain links TRBV28 with TRBJ2-7; 7 bases are shared with TRBD1. Trimming took 4 bases from V and 2 from J; bases not matched to a gene: 14. This CDR3 is built from 17 residues. Germline V gene sequence: CDR1 MDHEN, CDR2 SYDVKM. CDR3 bases: TGTGCCAGCAGTTCTACCCTCGCGGCAGGGGGACCCTACGAGCAGTACTTC. Protein: CASSSTLAAGGPYEQYF.

The chain has TRBV28 and TRBJ1-6; D remains ambiguous. Germline CDR1 and CDR2: MDHEN and SYDVKM. This CDR3 has 13 amino acids. Trimming left V 9 bases short and J 6 bases short, with 12 bases between. The CDR3 DNA follows: TGTGCCAGTCAGGTGATTCCTAATTCACCCCTCCACTTT. As protein: CASQVIPNSPLHF.

This clone has only one observation. This chain joins TRBV12-3 or TRBV12-4 and TRBJ2-7, with D uncertain. The CDR3 has 13 residues. Trimming removed 6 bases at V and 2 bases at J, with 11 bases between. CDR3 coding DNA: TGTGCCAGCAGCCTCACACACCCCTACGAGCAGTACTTC. Its translation: CASSLTHPYEQYF.

This clone was recorded once. V gene TRBV9 combines with J gene TRBJ2-2, with 7 bases that match TRBD1. Germline V lookup: CDR1 SGDLS, CDR2 YYNGEE. V was clipped by 4 bases and J by 4 bases; unmatched bases: 10. The CDR3 is 16 amino acids. CDR3 bases: TGTGCCAGCAGCCCCAACACGGGACAGACCACCGGGGAGCTGTTTTTT. Translating it yields CASSPNTGQTTGELFF.

This clone is a singleton in its sample. V is TRBV5-1 and J is TRBJ1-1; TRBD1 is a possible D gene (5 bases). The CDR3 runs to 14 residues. Germline V gives CDR1 SGHRS, CDR2 YFSETQ. V lost 0 bases and J lost 2, with 8 bases in between. The DNA for the CDR3 is TGCGCCAGCAGCTTGGCACAGGCAAACACTGAAGCTTTCTTT. Encoded protein: CASSLAQANTEAFF.

The chain combines TRBV2 with TRBJ1-3; TRBD1 might be the D (6 bases). The V gene's germline CDR1 is SNHLY and CDR2 FYNNEI. V lost 5 bases and J lost 0, with 14 bases in between. This CDR3 has 16 amino acids. Here the CDR3 reads CASSRDRILSGNTIYF. For the CDR3, the DNA is TGTGCCAGCAGTCGCGACAGGATACTCTCTGGAAACACCATATATTTT. Supplemented by reference TRBV2 and TRBJ1-3, the full variable domain reads EPEVTQTPSHQVTQMGQEVILRCVPISNHLYFYWYRQILGQKVEFLVSFYNNEISEKSEIFDDQFSVERPDGSNFTLKIRSTKLEDSAMYFCASSRDRILSGNTIYFGEGSWLTVV.

The chain has TRBV9 and TRBJ2-7; perhaps TRBD1 as D (6 bases). V was pared by 3 bases and J by 0 bases, with 10 bases between. CDR1 is SGDLS and CDR2 is YYNGEE in the germline V gene. The CDR3 contains 14 residues. Here the CDR3 reads CASSAGDTSYEQYF. The DNA of the CDR3 is TGTGCCAGCAGCGCTGGGGACACCTCCTACGAGCAGTACTTC.

V usage is TRBV5-1 and J usage is TRBJ2-7; 7 bases fit TRBD2. Per germline, CDR1 SGHRS and CDR2 YFSETQ. The junction had 6 bases not matched to a gene; V was cut back by 3 bases and J by 6 bases. The CDR3 runs to 13 residues. The CDR3 loop reads CASSSGPGGEQYF. The CDR3 region has the DNA TGCGCCAGCAGCTCGGGACCGGGAGGCGAGCAGTACTTC.

This clone was picked up a small number of times. The CDR3 DNA reads TGTGCCAGCACCTGGGTCGGGGGGATGAACACTGAAGCTTTCTTT. Residues: CASTWVGGMNTEAFF. The chain carries TRBV7-9 and TRBJ1-1; D might be TRBD1 (5 bases). Germline V CDR1 and CDR2: SEHNR, FQNEAQ (reference sequence). The CDR3 loop spans 15 amino acids. V shed 7 bases and J shed 0 bases, with 15 bases lying between them.